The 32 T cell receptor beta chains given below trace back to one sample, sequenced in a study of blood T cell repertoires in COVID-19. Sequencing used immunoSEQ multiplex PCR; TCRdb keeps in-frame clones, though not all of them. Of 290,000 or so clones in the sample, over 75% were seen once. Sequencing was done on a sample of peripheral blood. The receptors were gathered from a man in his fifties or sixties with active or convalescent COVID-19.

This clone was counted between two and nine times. The CDR3 bases are TGTGCCAGCAGTTATTCACAGGCCTCTGGAAACACCATATATTTT. Protein sequence: CASSYSQASGNTIYF. The chain employs TRBV6-5 and TRBJ1-3, with a possible D match to TRBD1 (5 bases). The CDR3 has 15 amino acids. Germline V gene sequence: CDR1 MNHEY, CDR2 SVGAGI. The germline V and J ends were trimmed by 3 bases and 0 bases, with 9 bases remaining between them.

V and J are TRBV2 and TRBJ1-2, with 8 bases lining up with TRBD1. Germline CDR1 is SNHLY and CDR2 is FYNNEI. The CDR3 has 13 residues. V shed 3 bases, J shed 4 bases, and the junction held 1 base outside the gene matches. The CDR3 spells CASSDRGPYGYTF. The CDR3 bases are TGTGCCAGCAGTGACAGGGGGCCCTATGGCTACACCTTC.

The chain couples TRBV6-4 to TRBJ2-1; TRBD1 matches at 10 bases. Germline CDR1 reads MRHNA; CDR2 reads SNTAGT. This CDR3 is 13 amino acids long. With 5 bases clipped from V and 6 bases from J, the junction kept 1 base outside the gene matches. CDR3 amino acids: CASSRTGGNEQFF. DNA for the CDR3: TGTGCCAGCAGTAGGACAGGGGGCAATGAGCAGTTCTTC.

This CDR3 is CASSDGGRDTEAFF. CDR3 DNA: TGTGCCAGCAGCGACGGGGGGCGCGACACTGAAGCTTTCTTT. The rearrangement links TRBV6-6 to TRBJ1-1, with D perhaps TRBD1 (6 bases). This CDR3 is 14 amino acids long. V gave up 6 bases and J gave up 3 bases, with 14 bases separating them. Germline CDR1 and CDR2: MNHNY and SVGAGI (reference sequence).

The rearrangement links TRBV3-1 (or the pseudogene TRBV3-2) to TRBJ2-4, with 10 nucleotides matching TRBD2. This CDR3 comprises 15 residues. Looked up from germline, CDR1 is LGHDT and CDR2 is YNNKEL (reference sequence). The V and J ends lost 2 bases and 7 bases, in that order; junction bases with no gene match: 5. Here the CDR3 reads CASSQIAGGGNIQYF. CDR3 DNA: TGTGCCAGCAGCCAAATAGCGGGAGGCGGTAACATTCAGTACTTC.

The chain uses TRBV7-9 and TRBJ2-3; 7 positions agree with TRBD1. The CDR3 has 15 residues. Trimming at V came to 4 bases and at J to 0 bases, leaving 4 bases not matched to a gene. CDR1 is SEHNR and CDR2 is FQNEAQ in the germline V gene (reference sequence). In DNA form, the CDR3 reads TGTGCCAGCAGCTATACGACAGGGAGCACAGATACGCAGTATTTT. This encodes CASSYTTGSTDTQYF.

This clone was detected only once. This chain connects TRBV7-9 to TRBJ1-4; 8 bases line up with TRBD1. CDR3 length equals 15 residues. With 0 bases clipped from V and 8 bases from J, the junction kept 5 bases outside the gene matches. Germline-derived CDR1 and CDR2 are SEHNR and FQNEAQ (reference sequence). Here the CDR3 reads CASSLATGAREKLFF. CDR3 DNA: TGTGCCAGCAGCTTAGCGACAGGGGCCAGAGAAAAACTGTTTTTT. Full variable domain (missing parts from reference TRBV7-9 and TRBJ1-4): DTGVSQNPRHKITKRGQNVTFRCDPISEHNRLYWYRQTLGQGPEFLTYFQNEAQLEKSRLLSDRFSAERPKGSFSTLEIQRTEQGDSAMYLCASSLATGAREKLFFGSGTQLSVL.

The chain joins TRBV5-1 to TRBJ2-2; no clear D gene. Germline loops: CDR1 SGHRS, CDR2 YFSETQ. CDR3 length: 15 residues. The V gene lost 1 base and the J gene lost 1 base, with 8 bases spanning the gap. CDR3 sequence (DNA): TGCGCCAGCAGCTTGCAACACGTGAACACCGGGGAGCTGTTTTTT. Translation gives CASSLQHVNTGELFF. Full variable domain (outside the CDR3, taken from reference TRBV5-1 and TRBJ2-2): KAGVTQTPRYLIKTRGQQVTLSCSPISGHRSVSWYQQTPGQGLQFLFEYFSETQRNKGNFPGRFSGRQFSNSRSEMNVSTLELGDSALYLCASSLQHVNTGELFFGEGSRLTVL.

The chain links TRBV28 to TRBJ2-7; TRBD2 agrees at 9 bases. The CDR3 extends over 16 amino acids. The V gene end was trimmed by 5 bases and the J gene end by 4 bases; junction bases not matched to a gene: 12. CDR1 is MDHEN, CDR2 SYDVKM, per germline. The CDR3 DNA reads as TGTGCCAGCAGTCACAATAGCGGGAGCGTTGGATACGAGCAGTACTTC. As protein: CASSHNSGSVGYEQYF.

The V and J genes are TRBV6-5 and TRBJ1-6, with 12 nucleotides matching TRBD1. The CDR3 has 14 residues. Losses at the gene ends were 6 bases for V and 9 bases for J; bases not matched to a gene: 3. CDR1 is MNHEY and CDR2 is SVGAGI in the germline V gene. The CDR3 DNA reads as TGTGCCAGCAGGGGACAGGGGGCGACTTCACCCCTCCACTTT. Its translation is CASRGQGATSPLHF.

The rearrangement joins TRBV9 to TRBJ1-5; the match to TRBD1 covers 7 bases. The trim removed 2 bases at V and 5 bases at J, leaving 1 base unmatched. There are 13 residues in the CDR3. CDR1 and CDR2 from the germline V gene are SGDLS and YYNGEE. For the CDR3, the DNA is TGTGCCAGCAGCGTCAGGGGGTATCAGCCCCAGCATTTT. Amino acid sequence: CASSVRGYQPQHF.

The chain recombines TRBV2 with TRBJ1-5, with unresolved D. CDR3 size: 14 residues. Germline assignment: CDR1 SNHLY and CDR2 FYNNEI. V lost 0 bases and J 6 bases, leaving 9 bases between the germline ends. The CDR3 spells CASSEALSRQPQHF. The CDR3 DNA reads TGTGCCAGCAGTGAAGCGCTCTCGCGTCAGCCCCAGCATTTT.

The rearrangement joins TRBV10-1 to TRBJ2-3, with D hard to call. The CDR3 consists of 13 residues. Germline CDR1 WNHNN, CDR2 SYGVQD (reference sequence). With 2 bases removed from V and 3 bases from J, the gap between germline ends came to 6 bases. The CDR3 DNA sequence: TGCGCCAGCAGTGAGGACGGGACAGATACGCAGTATTTT. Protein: CASSEDGTDTQYF.

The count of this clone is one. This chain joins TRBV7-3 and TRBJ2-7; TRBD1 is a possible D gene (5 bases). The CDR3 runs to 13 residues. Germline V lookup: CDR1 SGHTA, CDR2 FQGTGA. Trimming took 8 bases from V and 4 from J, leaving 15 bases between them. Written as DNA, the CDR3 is TGTGCCAGCTACGGACAAGAAAGTTACGAGCAGTACTTC. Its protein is CASYGQESYEQYF.

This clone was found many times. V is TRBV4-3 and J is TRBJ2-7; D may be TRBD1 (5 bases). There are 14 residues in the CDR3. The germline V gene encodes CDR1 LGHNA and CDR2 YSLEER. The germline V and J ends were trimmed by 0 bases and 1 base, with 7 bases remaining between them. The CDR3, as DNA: TGCGCCAGCAGCCAAGATCGGACATCCTACGAGCAGTACTTC. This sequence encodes CASSQDRTSYEQYF.

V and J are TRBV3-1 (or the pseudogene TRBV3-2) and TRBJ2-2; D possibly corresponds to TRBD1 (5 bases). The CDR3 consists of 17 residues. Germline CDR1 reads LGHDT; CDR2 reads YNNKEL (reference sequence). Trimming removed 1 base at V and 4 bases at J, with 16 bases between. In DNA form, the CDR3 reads TGTGCCAGCAGCCAAGTTACAGGCAGTCGGAGCACCGGGGAGCTGTTTTTT. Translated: CASSQVTGSRSTGELFF.

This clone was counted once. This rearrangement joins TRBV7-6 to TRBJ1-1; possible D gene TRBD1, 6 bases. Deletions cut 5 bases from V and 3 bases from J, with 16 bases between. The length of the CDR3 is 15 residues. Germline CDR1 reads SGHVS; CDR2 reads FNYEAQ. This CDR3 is CASSPLQGGYTEAFF. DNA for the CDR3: TGTGCCAGCAGCCCGTTACAGGGTGGATACACTGAAGCTTTCTTT.

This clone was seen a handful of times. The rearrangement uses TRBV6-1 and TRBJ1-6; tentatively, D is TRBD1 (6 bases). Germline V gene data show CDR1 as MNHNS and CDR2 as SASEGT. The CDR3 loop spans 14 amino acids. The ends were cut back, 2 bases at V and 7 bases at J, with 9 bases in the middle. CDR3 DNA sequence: TGTGCCAGCAGTGAAACAGGGTGGAATTCACCCCTCCACTTT. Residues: CASSETGWNSPLHF.

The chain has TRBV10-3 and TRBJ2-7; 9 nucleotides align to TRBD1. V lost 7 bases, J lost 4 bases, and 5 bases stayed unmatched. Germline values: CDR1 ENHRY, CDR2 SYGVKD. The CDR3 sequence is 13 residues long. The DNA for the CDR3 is TGTGCCATCACTAGGGACAGGGAGTACGAGCAGTACTTC. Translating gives CAITRDREYEQYF.

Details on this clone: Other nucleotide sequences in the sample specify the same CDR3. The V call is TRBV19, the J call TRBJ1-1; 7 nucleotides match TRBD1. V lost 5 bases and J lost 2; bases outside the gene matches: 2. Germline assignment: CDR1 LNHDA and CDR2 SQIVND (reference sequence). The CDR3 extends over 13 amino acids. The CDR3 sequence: CASSRQGNTEAFF. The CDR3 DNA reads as TGTGCCAGTAGTCGACAGGGTAACACTGAAGCTTTCTTT.

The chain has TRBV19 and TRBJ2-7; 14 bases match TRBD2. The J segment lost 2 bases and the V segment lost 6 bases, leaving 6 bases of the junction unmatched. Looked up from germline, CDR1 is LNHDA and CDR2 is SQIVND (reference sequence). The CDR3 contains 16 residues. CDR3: CASRGLAGAHPYEQYF. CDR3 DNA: TGTGCCAGTAGGGGACTAGCGGGAGCTCATCCCTACGAGCAGTACTTC.

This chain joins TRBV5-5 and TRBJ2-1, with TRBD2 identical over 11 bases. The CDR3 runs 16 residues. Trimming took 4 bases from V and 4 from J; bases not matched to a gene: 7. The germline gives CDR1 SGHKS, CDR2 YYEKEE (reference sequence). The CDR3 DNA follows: TGTGCCAGCAGCGTTTTCGTAGCGGGAGGGTACAATGAGCAGTTCTTC. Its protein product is CASSVFVAGGYNEQFF.

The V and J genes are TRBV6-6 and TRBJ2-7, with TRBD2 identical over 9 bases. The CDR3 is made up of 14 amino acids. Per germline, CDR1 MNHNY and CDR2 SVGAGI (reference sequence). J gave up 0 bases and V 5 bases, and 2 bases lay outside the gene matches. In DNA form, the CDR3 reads TGTGCCAGCAGTAATAGCGGGAGCTCCTACGAGCAGTACTTC. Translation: CASSNSGSSYEQYF.

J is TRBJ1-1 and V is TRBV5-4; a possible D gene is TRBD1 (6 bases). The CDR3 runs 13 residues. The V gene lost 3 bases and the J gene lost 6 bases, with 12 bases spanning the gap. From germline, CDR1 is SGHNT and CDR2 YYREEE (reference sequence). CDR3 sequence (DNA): TGTGCCAGCAGCTGGGGGCAAAACGCTGAAGCTTTCTTT. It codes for CASSWGQNAEAFF.

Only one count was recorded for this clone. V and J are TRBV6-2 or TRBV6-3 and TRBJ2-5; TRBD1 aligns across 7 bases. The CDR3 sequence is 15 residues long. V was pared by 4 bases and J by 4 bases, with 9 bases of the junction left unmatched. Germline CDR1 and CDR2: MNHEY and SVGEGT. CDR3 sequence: CASSSTGYGGETQYF. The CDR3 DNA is TGTGCCAGCAGTTCGACAGGGTATGGGGGAGAGACCCAGTACTTC.

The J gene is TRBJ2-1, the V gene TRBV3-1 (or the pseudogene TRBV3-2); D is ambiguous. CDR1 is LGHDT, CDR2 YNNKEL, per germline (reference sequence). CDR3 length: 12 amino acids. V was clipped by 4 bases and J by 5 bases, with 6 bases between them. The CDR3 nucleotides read TGTGCCAGCAGCCTGAGCAACAATGAGCAGTTCTTC. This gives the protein CASSLSNNEQFF.

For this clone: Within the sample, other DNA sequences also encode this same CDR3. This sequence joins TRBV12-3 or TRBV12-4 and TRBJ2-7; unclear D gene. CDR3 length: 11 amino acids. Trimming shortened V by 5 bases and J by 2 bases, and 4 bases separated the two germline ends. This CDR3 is CASSRAYEQYF. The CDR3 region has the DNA TGTGCCAGCAGTCGGGCCTACGAGCAGTACTTC.

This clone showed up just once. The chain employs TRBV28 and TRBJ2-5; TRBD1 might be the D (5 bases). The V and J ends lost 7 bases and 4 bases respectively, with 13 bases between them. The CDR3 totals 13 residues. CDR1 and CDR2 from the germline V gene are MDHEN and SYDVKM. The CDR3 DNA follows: TGTGCCAGCACCCGCCCAGGGTCAGAGACCCAGTACTTC. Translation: CASTRPGSETQYF.

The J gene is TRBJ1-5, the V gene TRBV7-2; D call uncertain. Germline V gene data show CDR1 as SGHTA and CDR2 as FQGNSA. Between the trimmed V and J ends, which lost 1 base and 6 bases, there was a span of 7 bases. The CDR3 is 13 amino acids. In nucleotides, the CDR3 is TGTGCCAGCAGCTTAGATCGTATTCAGCCCCAGCATTTT. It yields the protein CASSLDRIQPQHF.

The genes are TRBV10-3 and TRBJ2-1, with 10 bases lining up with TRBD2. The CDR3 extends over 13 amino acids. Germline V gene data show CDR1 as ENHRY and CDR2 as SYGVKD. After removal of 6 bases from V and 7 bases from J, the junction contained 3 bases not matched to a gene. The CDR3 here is CAIRAGGQNEQFF. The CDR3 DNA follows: TGTGCCATCAGAGCGGGAGGGCAAAATGAGCAGTTCTTC.

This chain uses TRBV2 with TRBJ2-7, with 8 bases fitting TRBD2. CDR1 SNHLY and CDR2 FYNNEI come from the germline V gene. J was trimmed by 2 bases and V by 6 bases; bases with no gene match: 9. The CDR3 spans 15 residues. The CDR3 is CASRGGLAGPYEQYF. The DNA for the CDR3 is TGTGCCAGCAGGGGTGGACTAGCTGGACCCTACGAGCAGTACTTC.

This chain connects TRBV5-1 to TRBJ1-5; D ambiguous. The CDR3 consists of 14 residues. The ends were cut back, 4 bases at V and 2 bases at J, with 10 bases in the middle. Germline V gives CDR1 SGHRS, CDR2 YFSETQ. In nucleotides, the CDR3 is TGCGCCAGCAGCCCGGGAAGCGGCAATCAGCCCCAGCATTTT. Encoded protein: CASSPGSGNQPQHF. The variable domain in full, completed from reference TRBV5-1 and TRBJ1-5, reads KAGVTQTPRYLIKTRGQQVTLSCSPISGHRSVSWYQQTPGQGLQFLFEYFSETQRNKGNFPGRFSGRQFSNSRSEMNVSTLELGDSALYLCASSPGSGNQPQHFGDGTRLSIL.